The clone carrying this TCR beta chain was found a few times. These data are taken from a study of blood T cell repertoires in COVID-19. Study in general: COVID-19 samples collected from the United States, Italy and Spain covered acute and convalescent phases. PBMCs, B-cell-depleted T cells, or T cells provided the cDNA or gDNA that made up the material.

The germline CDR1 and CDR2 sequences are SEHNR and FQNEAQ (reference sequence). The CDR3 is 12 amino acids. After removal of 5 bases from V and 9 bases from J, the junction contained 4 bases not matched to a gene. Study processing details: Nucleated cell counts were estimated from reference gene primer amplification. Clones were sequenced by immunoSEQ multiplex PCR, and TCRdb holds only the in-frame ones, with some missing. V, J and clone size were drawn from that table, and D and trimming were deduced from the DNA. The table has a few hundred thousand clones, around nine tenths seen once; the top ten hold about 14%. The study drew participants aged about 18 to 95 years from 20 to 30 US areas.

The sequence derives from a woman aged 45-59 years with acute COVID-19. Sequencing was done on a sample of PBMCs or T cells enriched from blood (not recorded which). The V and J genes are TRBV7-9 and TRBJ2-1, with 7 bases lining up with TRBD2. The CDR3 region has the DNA TGTGCCAGCAGCCGGGACTACCGTGAGCAGTTCTTC. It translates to CASSRDYREQFF. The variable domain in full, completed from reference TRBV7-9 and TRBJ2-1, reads DTGVSQNPRHKITKRGQNVTFRCDPISEHNRLYWYRQTLGQGPEFLTYFQNEAQLEKSRLLSDRFSAERPKGSFSTLEIQRTEQGDSAMYLCASSRDYREQFFGPGTRLTVL.